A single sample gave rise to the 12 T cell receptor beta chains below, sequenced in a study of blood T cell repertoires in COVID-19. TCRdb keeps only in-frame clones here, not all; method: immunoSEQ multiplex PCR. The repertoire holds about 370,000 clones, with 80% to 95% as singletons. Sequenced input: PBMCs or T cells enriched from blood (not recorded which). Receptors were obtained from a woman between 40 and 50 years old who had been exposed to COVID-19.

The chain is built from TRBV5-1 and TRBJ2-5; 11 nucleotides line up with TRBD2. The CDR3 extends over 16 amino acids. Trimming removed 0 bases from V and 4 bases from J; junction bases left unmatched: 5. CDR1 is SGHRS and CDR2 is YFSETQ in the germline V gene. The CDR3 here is CASSLGSGGAGETQYF. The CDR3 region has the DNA TGCGCCAGCAGCTTGGGTAGCGGGGGGGCCGGAGAGACCCAGTACTTC.

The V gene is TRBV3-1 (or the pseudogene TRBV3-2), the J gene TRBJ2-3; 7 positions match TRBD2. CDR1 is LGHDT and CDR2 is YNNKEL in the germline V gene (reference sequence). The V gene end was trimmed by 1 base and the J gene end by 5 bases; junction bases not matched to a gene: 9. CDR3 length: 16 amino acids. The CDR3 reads CASSQGGKRGEDTQYF. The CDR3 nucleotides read TGTGCCAGCAGCCAAGGAGGGAAGCGGGGCGAAGATACGCAGTATTTT.

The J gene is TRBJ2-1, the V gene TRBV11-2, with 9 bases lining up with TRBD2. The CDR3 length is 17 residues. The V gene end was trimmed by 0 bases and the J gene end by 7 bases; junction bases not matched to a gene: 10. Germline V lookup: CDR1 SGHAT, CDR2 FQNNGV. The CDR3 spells CASSLDFSAGGANEQFF. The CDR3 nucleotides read TGTGCCAGCAGCTTAGATTTTTCAGCGGGGGGAGCGAATGAGCAGTTCTTC. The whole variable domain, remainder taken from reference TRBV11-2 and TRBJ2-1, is EAGVAQSPRYKIIEKRQSVAFWCNPISGHATLYWYQQILGQGPKLLIQFQNNGVVDDSQLPKDRFSAERLKGVDSTLKIQPAKLEDSAVYLCASSLDFSAGGANEQFFGPGTRLTVL.

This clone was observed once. DNA for the CDR3: TGCAGCGTTGCAGGGGCGAACACTGAAGCTTTCTTT. This sequence encodes CSVAGANTEAFF. The chain has TRBV29-1 and TRBJ1-1; weak D call: TRBD1 (6 bases). Germline CDR1 and CDR2: SQVTM and ANQGSEA. The CDR3 has 12 residues. Trimming removed 4 bases at V and 1 base at J, with 7 bases between.

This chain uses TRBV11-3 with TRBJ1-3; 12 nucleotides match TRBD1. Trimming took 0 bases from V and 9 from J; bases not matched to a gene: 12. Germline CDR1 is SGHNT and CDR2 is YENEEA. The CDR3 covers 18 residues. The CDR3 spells CASSLERPSGQGAGTIYF. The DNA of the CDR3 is TGTGCCAGCAGCTTAGAAAGGCCCTCGGGACAGGGGGCGGGCACCATATATTTT.

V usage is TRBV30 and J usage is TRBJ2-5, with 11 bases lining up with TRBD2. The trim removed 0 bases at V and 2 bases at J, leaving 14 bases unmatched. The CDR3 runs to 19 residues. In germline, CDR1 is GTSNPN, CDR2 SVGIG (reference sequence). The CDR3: CAWSVSPTSGTREQETQYF. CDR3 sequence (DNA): TGTGCCTGGAGTGTATCTCCGACTAGCGGGACACGGGAACAAGAGACCCAGTACTTC.

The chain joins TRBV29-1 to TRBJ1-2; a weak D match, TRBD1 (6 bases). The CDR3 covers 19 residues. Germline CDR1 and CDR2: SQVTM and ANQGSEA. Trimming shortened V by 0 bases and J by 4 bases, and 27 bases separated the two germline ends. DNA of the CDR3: TGCAGCGTTGAAGATCTATTTGGGGGTATAACAGGGAGAATCTATGGCTACACCTTC. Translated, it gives CSVEDLFGGITGRIYGYTF.

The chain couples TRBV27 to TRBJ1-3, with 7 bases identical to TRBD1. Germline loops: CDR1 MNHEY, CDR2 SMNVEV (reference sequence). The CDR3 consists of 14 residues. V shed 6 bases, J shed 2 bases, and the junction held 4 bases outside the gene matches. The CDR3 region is CASRRQGPGNTIYF. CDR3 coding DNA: TGTGCCAGCAGGAGACAGGGCCCTGGAAACACCATATATTTT.

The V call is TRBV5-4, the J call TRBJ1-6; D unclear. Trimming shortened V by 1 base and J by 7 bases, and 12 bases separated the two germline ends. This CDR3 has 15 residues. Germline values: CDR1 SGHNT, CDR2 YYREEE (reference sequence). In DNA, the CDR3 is TGTGCCAGCAGCTTGCCTGGGCGGGGAAATTCACCCCTCCACTTT. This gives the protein CASSLPGRGNSPLHF.

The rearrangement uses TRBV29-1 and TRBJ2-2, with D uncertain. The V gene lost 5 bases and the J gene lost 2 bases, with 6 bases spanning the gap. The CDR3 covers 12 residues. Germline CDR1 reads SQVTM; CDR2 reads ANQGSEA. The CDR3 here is CSVKTNTGELFF. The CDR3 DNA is TGCAGCGTTAAAACAAACACCGGGGAGCTGTTTTTT.

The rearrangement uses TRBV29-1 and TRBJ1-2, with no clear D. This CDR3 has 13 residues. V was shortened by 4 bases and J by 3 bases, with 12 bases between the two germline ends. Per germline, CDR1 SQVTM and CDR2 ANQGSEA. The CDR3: CSVGGGEDYGYTF. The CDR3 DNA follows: TGCAGCGTTGGCGGCGGGGAGGACTATGGCTACACCTTC.

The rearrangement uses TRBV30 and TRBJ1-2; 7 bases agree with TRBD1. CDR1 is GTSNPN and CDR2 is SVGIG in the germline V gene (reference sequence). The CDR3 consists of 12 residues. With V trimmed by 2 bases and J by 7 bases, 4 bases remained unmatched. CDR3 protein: CAWSRHRGGYTF. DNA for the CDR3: TGTGCCTGGAGTCGACACAGGGGTGGCTACACCTTC. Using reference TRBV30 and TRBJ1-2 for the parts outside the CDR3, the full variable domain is SQTIHQWPATLVQPVGSPLSLECTVEGTSNPNLYWYRQAAGRGLQLLFYSVGIGQISSEVPQNLSASRPQDRQFILSSKKLLLSDSGFYLCAWSRHRGGYTFGSGTRLTVV.